Listed here are 4 T cell receptor beta chains from one sample, sequenced in a study of T cells in localized non-small cell lung cancer. Libraries were prepared by immunoSEQ multiplex PCR; TCRdb keeps only in-frame clonotypes and omits some of them. This sample yields roughly 1,700 clones, of which around 23% are seen a single time; about 15% belongs to the top ten. The sample in question was normal lung tissue next to the tumor, obtained before any cancer treatment. These receptors came from a man between 40 and 69 years old with stage II lung adenocarcinoma.

This clone was counted a few times. J is TRBJ1-1 and V is TRBV6-8; D remains unclear. Trimming cost V 10 bases and J 0 bases, with 12 bases left between them. This CDR3 spans 13 amino acids. Germline V gene data show CDR1 as MNHGY and CDR2 as SAAAGT. The CDR3 region is CAITDYMNTEAFF. For the CDR3, the DNA is TGTGCCATCACGGATTACATGAACACTGAAGCTTTCTTT.

The chain is built from TRBV11-3 and TRBJ2-6; perhaps TRBD2 as D (5 bases). Trimming cost V 4 bases and J 1 base, with 17 bases left between them. This CDR3 contains 18 residues. Looked up from germline, CDR1 is SGHNT and CDR2 is YENEEA. DNA for the CDR3: TGTGCCAGCAGCTCCCAAGTGGACTCCCCATCTGGGGCCAACGTCCTGACTTTC. It codes for CASSSQVDSPSGANVLTF.

The chain combines TRBV15 with TRBJ2-3; D is undetermined. Germline assignment: CDR1 LNHNV and CDR2 YYDKDF (reference sequence). Trimming stripped 5 bases from V and 2 bases from J, with 14 bases between. This CDR3 comprises 15 residues. The chain's CDR3 is CATSRRTTNTDTQYF. In nucleotides, the CDR3 is TGTGCCACCAGCCGACGAACGACCAACACAGATACGCAGTATTTT.

In its sample, this clone was seen a few times. The V call is TRBV11-3, the J call TRBJ2-3; TRBD1 aligns across 7 bases. The junction had 10 bases not matched to a gene; V was cut back by 3 bases and J by 1 base. Germline-derived CDR1 and CDR2 are SGHNT and YENEEA. The CDR3 runs to 17 residues. The DNA of the CDR3 is TGTGCCAGCAGCTTGCGAAGAACAGGGGTCGGCACAGATACGCAGTATTTT. It translates to CASSLRRTGVGTDTQYF.